What follows are 2 T cell receptor beta chains derived from one specimen sequenced in a study of graft-versus-host responses after intestinal transplantation. The table came from immunoSEQ multiplex PCR; TCRdb's copy has only in-frame clones and leaves some out. The repertoire consists of nearly 100,000 clones, with around 90% occurring once and the leading ten covering about 16%. The sample was PBMCs, taken just under 460 days after intestinal transplant. Source of these receptors: a human patient who received an intestinal transplant, so some T cells may come from the graft donor.

The chain uses TRBV6-6 and TRBJ1-2; D ambiguous. Germline-derived CDR1 and CDR2 are MNHNY and SVGAGI (reference sequence). The V and J ends lost 7 bases and 6 bases respectively, with 12 bases between them. The CDR3 sequence is 12 residues long. Here the CDR3 reads CASKGLSNGYTF. CDR3 sequence (DNA): TGTGCCAGCAAAGGGCTTTCCAATGGCTACACCTTC.

The chain recombines TRBV13 with TRBJ1-1; tentatively, D is TRBD1 (5 bases). Germline V CDR1 and CDR2: PRHDT, FYEKMQ (reference sequence). CDR3 length: 12 amino acids. V was shortened by 6 bases and J by 6 bases, with 11 bases between the two germline ends. CDR3 in DNA: TGTGCCAGCAGACCTGGACATCCTGAAGCTTTCTTT. This gives the protein CASRPGHPEAFF.